This paragraph covers one T cell receptor (beta chain) sequence. Trimming cost V 0 bases and J 0 bases, with 12 bases left between them. Germline V gene sequence: CDR1 SGHRS, CDR2 YFSETQ. The CDR3 extends over 16 amino acids. The sample is drawn from a study of blood T cell repertoires in COVID-19. Study-level background: Sample material is recorded as cDNA or gDNA derived from T cells, B-cell-depleted T cells, or PBMCs.

Per the original data handling: Reference gene primers were amplified, and this amplification served to estimate nucleated cell counts. Produced via immunoSEQ multiplex PCR; TCRdb's table is partial and in-frame only. Clone size and V and J calls were adopted from that table, with D and trimming inferred from the DNA. This repertoire shows roughly 5,600 clones, approximately 84% found once; its top ten account for about 13%. The sequence was collected from a human donor in a cohort sampled during active COVID-19. The specimen was peripheral blood. V and J are TRBV5-1 and TRBJ1-1, with D perhaps TRBD1 (5 bases). The chain's CDR3 is CASSLARKQVNTEAFF. In DNA form, the CDR3 reads TGCGCCAGCAGCTTGGCCAGAAAACAGGTGAACACTGAAGCTTTCTTT.